The subject of this entry is one TCR beta chain. The record originates from a study of blood T cell repertoires in COVID-19. Study information: From T cells, B-cell-depleted T cells, or PBMCs came the material, which was cDNA or gDNA.

CDR1 is SEHNR and CDR2 is FQNEAQ in the germline V gene (reference sequence). The V end was cut by 4 bases, the J end by 4 bases, with 5 bases between. This CDR3 is built from 12 residues. Data came from immunoSEQ multiplex PCR; TCRdb stores just in-frame clones and leaves some out. The sample carries about 160,000 clones, 85% to 95% recorded once. This rearrangement joins TRBV7-9 to TRBJ1-5; D not certain. The clonotype originates from a man aged 45-65 years with acute or convalescent COVID-19. Sequencing was performed on peripheral blood. The DNA of the CDR3 is TGTGCCAGCAGCTCAAATAATCAGCCCCAGCATTTT. Translated: CASSSNNQPQHF.